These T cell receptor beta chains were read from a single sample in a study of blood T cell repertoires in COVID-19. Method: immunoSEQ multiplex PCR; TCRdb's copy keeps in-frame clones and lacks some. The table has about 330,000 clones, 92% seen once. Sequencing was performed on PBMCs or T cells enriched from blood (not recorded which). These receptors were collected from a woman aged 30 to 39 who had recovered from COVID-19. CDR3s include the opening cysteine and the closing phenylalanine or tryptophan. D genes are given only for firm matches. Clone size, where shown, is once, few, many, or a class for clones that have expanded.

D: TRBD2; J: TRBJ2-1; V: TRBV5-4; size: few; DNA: TGTGCCAGCAGCCCGGGACTAGCGGAGCAGTTCTTC; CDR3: CASSPGLAEQFF
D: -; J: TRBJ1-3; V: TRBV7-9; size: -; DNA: TGTGCCAGCAGCCGTCGTCCGAATCCGGACACCATATATTTT; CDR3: CASSRRPNPDTIYF
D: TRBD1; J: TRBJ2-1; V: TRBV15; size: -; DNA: TGTGCCACCAGCAGGATATCAGGGGGCTCCTCCTACAATGAGCAGTTCTTC; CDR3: CATSRISGGSSYNEQFF
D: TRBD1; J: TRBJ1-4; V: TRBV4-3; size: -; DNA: TGCGCCAGCAGCCAAGAGTGGTCCAGGGGGTGGAAATTAGGAGAAAAACTGTTTTTT; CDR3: CASSQEWSRGWKLGEKLFF
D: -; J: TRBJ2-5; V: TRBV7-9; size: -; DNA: TGTGCCAGCAGCTTAGTATCCAGGCCTTCAGGGGAGACCCAGTACTTC; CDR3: CASSLVSRPSGETQYF
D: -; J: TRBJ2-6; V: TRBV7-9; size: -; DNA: TGTGCCAGCACCCTATCTGGGGCCAACGTCCTGACTTTC; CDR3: CASTLSGANVLTF
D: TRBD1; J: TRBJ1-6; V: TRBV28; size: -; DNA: TGTGCCAGCAGTCCCGGGACAGGGGGCCCAAGACTCGGTAATTCACCCCTCCACTTT; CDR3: CASSPGTGGPRLGNSPLHF
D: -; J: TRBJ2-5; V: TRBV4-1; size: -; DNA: TGCGCCAGCAGCCAAGTTGGGGGGAGCGTACTTCAAGAGACCCAGTACTTC; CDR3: CASSQVGGSVLQETQYF
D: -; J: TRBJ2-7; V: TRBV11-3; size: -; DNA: TGTGCCAGCAGCTTAAGAGCGAGCTCCTACGAGCAGTACTTC; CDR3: CASSLRASSYEQYF
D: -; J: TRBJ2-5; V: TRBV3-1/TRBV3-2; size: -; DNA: TGTGCCAGCAGCCTCGCAGCGTCGGGGCAAGAGACCCAGTACTTC; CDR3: CASSLAASGQETQYF
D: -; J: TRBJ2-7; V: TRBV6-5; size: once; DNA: TGTGCCAGCAGCCGGACGGACAGCTCCTACGAGCAGTACTTC; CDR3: CASSRTDSSYEQYF
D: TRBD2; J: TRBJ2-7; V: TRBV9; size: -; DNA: TGTGCCAGCAGCGTAGGACTAGCGGGAGACGGGCAGTACTTC; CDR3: CASSVGLAGDGQYF
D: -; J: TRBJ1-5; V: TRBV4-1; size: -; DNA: TGCGCCAGCAGCCAAAGGGATTTTACAGGTGGGCAGCCCCAGCATTTT; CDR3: CASSQRDFTGGQPQHF
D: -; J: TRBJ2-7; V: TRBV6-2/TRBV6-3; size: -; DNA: TGTGCCAGCAGTTACTCGTGGGCCCGCCACTACGAGCAGTACTTC; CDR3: CASSYSWARHYEQYF
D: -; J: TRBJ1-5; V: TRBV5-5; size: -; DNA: TGTGCCAGCAGCTTGGAACCGAAGGGGCATGGCGATCAGCCCCAGCATTTT; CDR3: CASSLEPKGHGDQPQHF
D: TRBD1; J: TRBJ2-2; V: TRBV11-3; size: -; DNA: TGTGCCGCGGTGGACTGGGACAGGGTATTCGGGGAGCTGTTTTTT; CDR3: CAAVDWDRVFGELFF
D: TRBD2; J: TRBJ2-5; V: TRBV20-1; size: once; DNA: TGCAGTGCCAGTTCGGTAGCGGGAGTGATAGAGACCCAGTACTTC; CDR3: CSASSVAGVIETQYF
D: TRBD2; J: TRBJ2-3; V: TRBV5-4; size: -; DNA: TGTGCCAGCAGTCGCTCTTTGCGGGGGAACACAGATACGCAGTATTTT; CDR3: CASSRSLRGNTDTQYF
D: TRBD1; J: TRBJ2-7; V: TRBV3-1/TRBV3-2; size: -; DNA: TGTGCCAGCAGTGACAGGGGAGAAACCTACGAGCAGTACTTC; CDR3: CASSDRGETYEQYF
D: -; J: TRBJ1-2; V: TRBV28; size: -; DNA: TGTGCCAGCAGTACTGACAGGTACTATGGCTACACCTTC; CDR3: CASSTDRYYGYTF
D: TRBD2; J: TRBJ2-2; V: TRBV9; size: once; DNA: TGTGCCAGCAGCGTAGGTAGCGGGAGTACCGGCGGGGAGCTGTTTTTT; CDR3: CASSVGSGSTGGELFF
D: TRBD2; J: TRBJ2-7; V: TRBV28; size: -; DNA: TGTGCCAGCACCCAGCGTAGACTAGCGGGAGGTCCCTCCTCCTACGAGCAGTACTTC; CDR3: CASTQRRLAGGPSSYEQYF
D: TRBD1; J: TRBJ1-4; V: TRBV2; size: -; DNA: TGTGCCAGCAGTGGTGACAGGGATGAAAAACTGTTTTTT; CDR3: CASSGDRDEKLFF
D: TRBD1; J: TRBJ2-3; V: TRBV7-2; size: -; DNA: TGTGCCAGCAGCCTGGGACAGATAACAGATACGCAGTATTTT; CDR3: CASSLGQITDTQYF
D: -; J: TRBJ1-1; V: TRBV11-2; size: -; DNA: TGTGCCAGCAGCCCCTGGTCCGGTGAAGCTTTCTTT; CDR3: CASSPWSGEAFF
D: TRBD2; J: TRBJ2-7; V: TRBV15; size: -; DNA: TGTGCCACCAGCAGAGATGGACTAGCCTACGAGCAGTACTTC; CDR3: CATSRDGLAYEQYF
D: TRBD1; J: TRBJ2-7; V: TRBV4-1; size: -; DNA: TGCGCCAGCAGCCAAGGTCAGGACAGGACCGTCTACGAGCAGTACTTC; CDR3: CASSQGQDRTVYEQYF
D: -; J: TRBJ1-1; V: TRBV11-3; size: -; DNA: TGTGCCAGCAGCAGTACCGGGTGGGAGGGGTCCACTGAAGCTTTCTTT; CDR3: CASSSTGWEGSTEAFF
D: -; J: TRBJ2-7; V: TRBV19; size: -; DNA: TGTGCCAGTAGTATAGGTTATAGTGGCGAGCAGTACTTC; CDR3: CASSIGYSGEQYF
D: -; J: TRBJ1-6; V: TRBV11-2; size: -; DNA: TGTGCCAGCAGCTTAGGGTCAGGGGTGTATAATTCACCCCTCCACTTT; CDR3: CASSLGSGVYNSPLHF
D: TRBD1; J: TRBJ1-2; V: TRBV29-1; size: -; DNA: TGCAGCGTCCGTGGGACAGGGGGCTATGGCTACACCTTC; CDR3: CSVRGTGGYGYTF
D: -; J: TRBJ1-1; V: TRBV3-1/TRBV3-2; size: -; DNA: TGTGCCAGCAGCCAAGCGGGGGGGGCGGAGGGAGCTTTCTTT; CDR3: CASSQAGGAEGAFF
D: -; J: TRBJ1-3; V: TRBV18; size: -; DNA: TGTGCCAGCTCACCTCCAGGGATCGCAAACACCATATATTTT; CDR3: CASSPPGIANTIYF
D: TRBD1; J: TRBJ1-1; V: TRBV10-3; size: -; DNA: TGTGCCATCAGTGTCTCAGGGGGCGCGAACACTGAAGCTTTCTTT; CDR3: CAISVSGGANTEAFF
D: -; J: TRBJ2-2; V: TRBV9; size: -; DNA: TGTGCCAGCAGCGTCGTTGCGGGCACCGGGGAGCTGTTTTTT; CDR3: CASSVVAGTGELFF
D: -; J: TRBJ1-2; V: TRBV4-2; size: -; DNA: TGTGCCAGCAGCCAAGATCCGGGTATGCCCCGGGGCTACACCTTC; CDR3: CASSQDPGMPRGYTF
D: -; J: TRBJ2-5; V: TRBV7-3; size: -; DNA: TGTGCCAGCAGCTTGAACAGGGAGGAGACCCAGTACTTC; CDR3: CASSLNREETQYF
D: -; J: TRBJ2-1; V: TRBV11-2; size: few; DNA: TGTGCCAGCAGCTGCCTCCCGGGAGATGAGCAGTTCTTC; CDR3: CASSCLPGDEQFF
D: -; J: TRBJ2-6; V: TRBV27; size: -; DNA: TGTGCCAGCAGGATAAGAGGTGGGGCCAACGTCCTGACTTTC; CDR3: CASRIRGGANVLTF
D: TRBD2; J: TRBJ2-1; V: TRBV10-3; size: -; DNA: TGTGCCATCAGCGCTCCCCCGACTAGCGGGACGTACAATGAGCAGTTCTTC; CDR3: CAISAPPTSGTYNEQFF
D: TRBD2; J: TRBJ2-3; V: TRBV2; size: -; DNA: TGTGCCAGCAGTGGGGCTAGCGGGATACTCACAGATACGCAGTATTTT; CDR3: CASSGASGILTDTQYF
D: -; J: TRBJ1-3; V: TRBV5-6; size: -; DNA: TGTGCCAGCAGCTTGGAAGTAGGGGCTTCAGGAAACACCATATATTTT; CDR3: CASSLEVGASGNTIYF
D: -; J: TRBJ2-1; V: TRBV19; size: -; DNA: TGTGCCAGTGGGGCCGCTAGGGAATATTCCAATGAGCAGTTCTTC; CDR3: CASGAAREYSNEQFF
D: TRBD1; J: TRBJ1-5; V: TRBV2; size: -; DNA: TGTGCCAGCAGTGCCATGGGACAGAACAATCAGCCCCAGCATTTT; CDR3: CASSAMGQNNQPQHF
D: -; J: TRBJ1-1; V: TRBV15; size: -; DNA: TGTGCCACCAGCAGAGTTGGGCCGAACACTGAAGCTTTCTTT; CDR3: CATSRVGPNTEAFF
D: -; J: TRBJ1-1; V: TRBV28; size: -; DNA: TGTGCCAGCAGTTTGGGGGGGGCGAACACTGAAGCTTTCTTT; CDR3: CASSLGGANTEAFF
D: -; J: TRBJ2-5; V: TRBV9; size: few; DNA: TGTGCCAGCAGCCCCCGGATCAGTCTCGGGCAAGAGACCCAGTACTTC; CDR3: CASSPRISLGQETQYF
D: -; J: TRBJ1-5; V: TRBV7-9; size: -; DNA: TGTGCCAGCAGCTCCGGGATCCGGGGGCCCCAGCATTTT; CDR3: CASSSGIRGPQHF
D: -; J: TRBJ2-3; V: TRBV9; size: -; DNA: TGTGCCAGCAGCGTAGAGGGGGAAGGTACGCAGTATTTT; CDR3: CASSVEGEGTQYF